This entry is about one T cell receptor (beta chain). Its antigen remains unidentified. These data are taken from a study of T cell repertoires in aging, cancer and after chemotherapy. The overall study: Some 8.1 million TCR reads were in the whole dataset. Notes on the study in general: The repertoire data cannot show anything about immunological memory following chemotherapy. In each cancer cohort, median generation probability increased across chemotherapy, suggesting thymic output rebounded. Untreated cancer patients had significantly lower blood TCR diversity than age-matched healthy donors.

Trimming cost V 0 bases and J 7 bases, with 7 bases left between them. Germline CDR1 reads LNHDA; CDR2 reads SQIVND (reference sequence). The CDR3 has 14 residues. Rearranged V-D-J TRB sequences were amplified with a mixed TRB-A/B primer pool. TCRdb independently ran MiXCR on the multiplex PCR reads; one entry per CDR3 protein. This sample yields more than 15,000 distinct CDR3 sequences, of which 45% to 55% are seen a single time; over 9.5% belongs to the top ten. Amplification of TCR beta used genomic DNA extracted from peripheral blood. Sequenced sample: blood. The receptor was derived from a human donor in good health. The chain has TRBV19 and TRBJ1-6; no definite D call. The CDR3 protein is CASSIEAGNSPLHF. For the CDR3, the DNA is TGTGCCAGTAGTATAGAGGCGGGGAATTCACCCCTCCACTTT.